This T cell receptor (beta chain) was recovered during a study of OX40 agonist ivuxolimab in advanced cancers. Only in-frame clones appear in the TCRdb table, and some are missing; sequencing was by immunoSEQ multiplex PCR. The sample carries 85,000 to 100,000 clones, roughly 89% recorded once. CDR3 length: 18 residues. Germline CDR1 and CDR2: PRHDT and FYEKMQ (reference sequence). Trimming removed 1 base from V and 1 base from J; junction bases left unmatched: 12. The sequences come from CD4+ or CD8+ T cells sorted from blood, collected in a trial of the OX40 agonist ivuxolimab. The chain couples TRBV13 to TRBJ2-5, with TRBD2 identical over 7 bases. The receptor comes from an adult with an advanced solid tumor such as melanoma, head and neck, liver or kidney cancer. The CDR3 loop is CASSLAHLAEEAQETQYF. The CDR3 DNA reads as TGTGCCAGCAGCTTAGCACACCTAGCGGAGGAAGCCCAAGAGACCCAGTACTTC.